The present TCR beta chain was sequenced within a study of CD8+ T cells in alopecia areata. Extracted RNA was reverse transcribed, and the resulting cDNA served as sequencing template. The repertoire was sequenced with immunoSEQ multiplex PCR; TCRdb's copy has only in-frame clones and lacks some. The repertoire holds approximately 180,000 clones, with just over 65% as singletons. Overall study results and limits: Whereas mice showed it more clearly, TCR sharing across patients was murkier, possibly because of HLA.

CDR1 is GTSNPN, CDR2 SVGIG, per germline (reference sequence). Between the trimmed V and J ends, which lost 0 bases and 0 bases, there was a span of 9 bases. The CDR3 loop spans 14 amino acids. With respect to this clone: What it binds is not known.

This chain uses TRBV30 with TRBJ2-7, with D perhaps matching TRBD2 (5 bases). The TCR sequence derives from a human donor with alopecia areata. The sample here was CD8+ T cells sorted from blood, taken at week 0. CDR3 nucleotide sequence: TGTGCCTGGAGTGTACGGGATACCTCCTACGAGCAGTACTTC. Residues: CAWSVRDTSYEQYF.